A single sample gave rise to the 15 T cell receptor beta chains below, sequenced in a study of blood T cell repertoires in COVID-19. TCRdb's copy holds only in-frame clones and misses some; the assay was immunoSEQ multiplex PCR. Among more than 85,000 clones listed, 90% to 95% were seen once. The sequenced sample consisted of peripheral blood. The origin of the receptors is a man between 60 and 75 years old with acute or convalescent COVID-19.

The J gene is TRBJ2-1, the V gene TRBV12-3 or TRBV12-4, with D hard to call. This CDR3 contains 11 residues. The V end lost 5 bases, the J end lost 10 bases, and 9 bases lay between the germline ends. In DNA form, the CDR3 reads TGTGCCAGCAGTAACTACGGAGAGCAGTTCTTC. Protein sequence: CASSNYGEQFF.

The chain employs TRBV7-2 and TRBJ2-1, with D perhaps TRBD2 (7 bases). V was shortened by 0 bases and J by 8 bases, with 11 bases between the two germline ends. Germline V CDR1 and CDR2: SGHTA, FQGNSA. The CDR3 runs to 14 residues. The CDR3 loop reads CASSLAKGGDEQFF. CDR3 nucleotide sequence: TGTGCCAGCAGCTTAGCGAAAGGGGGGGATGAGCAGTTCTTC.

The CDR3 DNA reads TGTGCCAGCAGTCTACGGGGTCCCGACGAGCAGTACTTC. Protein sequence: CASSLRGPDEQYF. The chain has TRBV12-3 or TRBV12-4 and TRBJ2-7, with D tentatively TRBD2 (5 bases). Trimming took 5 bases from V and 5 from J, leaving 13 bases between them. The CDR3 totals 13 residues.

This chain joins TRBV7-3 and TRBJ1-1; TRBD1 matches at 9 bases. The germline gives CDR1 SGHTA, CDR2 FQGTGA. The CDR3 consists of 15 residues. Germline trimming cut 5 bases from V and 1 base from J; bases unmatched to any gene: 5. The CDR3 sequence is CASSMTGGPNTEAFF. In DNA form, the CDR3 reads TGTGCCAGCAGCATGACAGGGGGACCGAACACTGAAGCTTTCTTT.

This chain links TRBV4-1 with TRBJ2-1; TRBD2 matches at 13 bases. Trimming took 4 bases from V and 0 from J; bases not matched to a gene: 15. Germline CDR1 and CDR2: MGHRA and YSYEKL. The CDR3 totals 21 residues. The CDR3 DNA reads as TGCGCCAGCAGCCCCAGAAGTCCGGGACTAGCGGGACAGAGCTCCTACAATGAGCAGTTCTTC. Translation: CASSPRSPGLAGQSSYNEQFF.

V and J are TRBV11-2 and TRBJ1-1; D is unresolved. V was cut by 1 base and J by 1 base, with 7 bases left in between. The CDR3 extends over 14 amino acids. Looked up from germline, CDR1 is SGHAT and CDR2 is FQNNGV. For the CDR3, the DNA is TGTGCCAGCAGCTTAGTTCCGAGGAACACTGAAGCTTTCTTT. It yields the protein CASSLVPRNTEAFF.

This clone was found a few times. The rearrangement joins TRBV5-6 to TRBJ1-1, with D unclear. The length of the CDR3 is 13 residues. V was shortened by 5 bases and J by 1 base, with 9 bases between the two germline ends. The germline V gene has CDR1 SGHDT and CDR2 YYEEEE. CDR3 amino acids: CASRRVPNTEAFF. The CDR3 DNA follows: TGTGCCAGCAGGAGGGTCCCGAACACTGAAGCTTTCTTT.

The chain links TRBV3-1 (or the pseudogene TRBV3-2) to TRBJ2-1; 10 bases map to TRBD1. CDR3 length equals 13 residues. The germline gives CDR1 LGHDT, CDR2 YNNKEL (reference sequence). J lost 16 bases, V lost 4 bases, and 10 bases had no gene match. The CDR3 DNA sequence: TGTGCCAGCAGCCGAATACCGGGACAGGGGATTTTCTTC. Protein sequence: CASSRIPGQGIFF.

The rearrangement links TRBV28 to TRBJ2-5; 15 nucleotides line up with TRBD2. Germline CDR1 is MDHEN and CDR2 is SYDVKM. V shed 5 bases, J shed 5 bases, and the junction held 6 bases outside the gene matches. The CDR3 loop spans 16 amino acids. Here the CDR3 reads CASSLRTSGREETQYF. In nucleotides, the CDR3 is TGTGCCAGCAGTCTACGGACTAGCGGGAGGGAGGAGACCCAGTACTTC. The whole variable domain, filled in from reference TRBV28 and TRBJ2-5, reads DVKVTQSSRYLVKRTGEKVFLECVQDMDHENMFWYRQDPGLGLRLIYFSYDVKMKEKGDIPEGYSVSREKKERFSLILESASTNQTSMYLCASSLRTSGREETQYFGPGTRLLVL.

The chain is built from TRBV4-3 and TRBJ1-1; 8 positions match TRBD1. Germline CDR1 and CDR2: LGHNA and YSLEER. Losses at the gene ends were 0 bases for V and 6 bases for J; bases not matched to a gene: 6. The length of the CDR3 is 15 residues. The chain's CDR3 is CASSQEGPGGAEAFF. The CDR3 coding sequence is TGCGCCAGCAGCCAAGAGGGGCCAGGGGGCGCTGAAGCTTTCTTT.

The chain employs TRBV2 and TRBJ1-1; D possibly corresponds to TRBD1 (6 bases). V gave up 6 bases and J gave up 5 bases, with 10 bases separating them. In germline, CDR1 is SNHLY, CDR2 FYNNEI. The CDR3 runs to 12 residues. This chain's CDR3 is CASSLQGTEAFF. The CDR3 bases are TGTGCCAGCAGCCTACAGGGAACTGAAGCTTTCTTT.

This chain uses TRBV19 with TRBJ1-5; no clear D gene. Deletions cut 5 bases from V and 4 bases from J, with 9 bases between. Looked up from germline, CDR1 is LNHDA and CDR2 is SQIVND (reference sequence). The CDR3 covers 13 residues. Written as DNA, the CDR3 is TGTGCCAGTAGTCCGGGTCCGAATCAGCCCCAGCATTTT. It codes for CASSPGPNQPQHF.

The chain combines TRBV6-5 with TRBJ1-5; D call uncertain. The length of the CDR3 is 13 residues. The ends were cut back, 5 bases at V and 0 bases at J, with 5 bases in the middle. Per the germline V gene, CDR1 is MNHEY and CDR2 is SVGAGI. DNA of the CDR3: TGTGCCAGCAGTATTCATAGCAATCAGCCCCAGCATTTT. It encodes CASSIHSNQPQHF.

The chain combines TRBV6-2 or TRBV6-3 with TRBJ2-1; D is possibly TRBD2 (6 bases). Germline V gives CDR1 MNHEY, CDR2 SVGEGT. Between the trimmed V and J ends, which lost 3 bases and 4 bases, there was a span of 10 bases. The CDR3 covers 14 residues. In nucleotides, the CDR3 is TGTGCCAGCAGTTATCGAGCGGGTTACAATGAGCAGTTCTTC. This gives the protein CASSYRAGYNEQFF.

The chain carries TRBV2 and TRBJ2-7, with D perhaps TRBD1 (6 bases). Trimming took off 5 bases at V and 1 base at J, with 15 bases between the two ends. Per the germline V gene, CDR1 is SNHLY and CDR2 is FYNNEI. This CDR3 has 15 residues. The CDR3 is CASSPNRDKSYEQYF. CDR3 DNA sequence: TGTGCCAGCAGTCCCAACCGGGACAAGTCCTACGAGCAGTACTTC.